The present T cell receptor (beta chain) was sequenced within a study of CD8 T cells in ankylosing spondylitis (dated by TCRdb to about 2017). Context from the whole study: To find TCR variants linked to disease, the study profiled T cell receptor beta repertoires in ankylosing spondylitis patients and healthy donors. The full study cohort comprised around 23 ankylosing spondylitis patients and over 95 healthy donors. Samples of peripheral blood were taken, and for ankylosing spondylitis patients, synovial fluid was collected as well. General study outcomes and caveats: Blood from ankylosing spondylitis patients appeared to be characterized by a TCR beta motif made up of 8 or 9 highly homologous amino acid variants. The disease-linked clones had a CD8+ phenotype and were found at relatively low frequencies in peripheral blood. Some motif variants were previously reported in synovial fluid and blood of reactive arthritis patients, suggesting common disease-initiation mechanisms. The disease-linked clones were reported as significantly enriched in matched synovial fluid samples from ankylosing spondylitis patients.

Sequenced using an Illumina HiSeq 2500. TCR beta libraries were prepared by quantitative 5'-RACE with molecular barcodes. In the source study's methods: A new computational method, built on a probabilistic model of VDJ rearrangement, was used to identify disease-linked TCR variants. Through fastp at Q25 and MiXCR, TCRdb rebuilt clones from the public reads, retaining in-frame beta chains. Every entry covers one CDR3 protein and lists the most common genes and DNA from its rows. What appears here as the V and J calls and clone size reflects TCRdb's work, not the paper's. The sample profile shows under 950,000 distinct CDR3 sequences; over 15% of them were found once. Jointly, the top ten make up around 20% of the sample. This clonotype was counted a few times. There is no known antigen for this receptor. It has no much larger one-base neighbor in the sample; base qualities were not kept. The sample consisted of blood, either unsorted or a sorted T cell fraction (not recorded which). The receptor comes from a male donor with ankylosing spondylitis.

The nucleotide sequence reads as follows: TGTGCCAGCAGCGTAGCTATAGAGGGTCACACCGGGGAGCTGTTTTTT. Translated, this is CASSVAIEGHTGELFF. Recombination connected TRBV9 to TRBJ2-2; the D gene is perhaps TRBD2, on 5 matching bases. For CDR1 and CDR2, the germline V gene lists SGDLS and YYNGEE. The CDR3 goes from the cysteine to the phenylalanine over 16 residues. Solely the CDR3 DNA is kept, with 48 bases framed from the first base. V was cut back by 0 bases and J by 3 bases, leaving a gap of 12 bases between them.